A single sample gave rise to the 25 T cell receptor beta chains below, sequenced in a study of OX40 agonist ivuxolimab in advanced cancers. The protocol was immunoSEQ multiplex PCR, while the TCRdb copy is restricted to in-frame clones and leaves out a portion. The profile covers 55,000 to 65,000 clones, with 70% to 90% appearing a single time and 1.9% taken by the ten largest. Source: CD4+ or CD8+ T cells sorted from blood, taken in a trial of the OX40 agonist ivuxolimab. These receptors all stem from an adult with an advanced solid tumor such as melanoma, head and neck, liver or kidney cancer.

This clone showed up just once. The V and J genes are TRBV27 and TRBJ2-2; 9 nucleotides agree with TRBD2. J lost 5 bases, V lost 0 bases, and 4 bases had no gene match. The germline gives CDR1 MNHEY, CDR2 SMNVEV (reference sequence). The CDR3 is 16 residues long. The CDR3 region is CASSLSGLANTGELFF. The DNA for the CDR3 is TGTGCCAGCAGTTTATCGGGACTAGCTAATACCGGGGAGCTGTTTTTT.

J is TRBJ1-3 and V is TRBV7-3; 7 bases match TRBD1. J was trimmed by 6 bases and V by 6 bases; bases with no gene match: 5. Looked up from germline, CDR1 is SGHTA and CDR2 is FQGTGA. This CDR3 is built from 13 residues. DNA of the CDR3: TGTGCCAGCAGTACAGGGGTAGCAAACACCATATATTTT. Translation gives CASSTGVANTIYF.

The chain combines TRBV27 with TRBJ1-1; TRBD1 is a possible D gene (5 bases). V was trimmed by 2 bases and J by 3 bases, leaving 10 bases between them. The V gene's germline CDR1 is MNHEY and CDR2 SMNVEV (reference sequence). The CDR3 is 14 residues long. The CDR3 loop reads CASSLAGRDTEAFF. For the CDR3, the DNA is TGTGCCAGCAGTTTAGCAGGGCGGGACACTGAAGCTTTCTTT.

This clone was counted a few times. The chain combines TRBV5-1 with TRBJ2-5; 11 bases align to TRBD1. The CDR3 loop spans 15 amino acids. The trim removed 4 bases at V and 5 bases at J, leaving 7 bases unmatched. CDR1 SGHRS and CDR2 YFSETQ come from the germline V gene. As DNA, the CDR3 is TGCGCCAGCAGCCAGAGGACAGGGGGCTACGAGACCCAGTACTTC. Its translation: CASSQRTGGYETQYF.

The genes are TRBV10-2 and TRBJ2-1; 11 nucleotides match TRBD2. The germline V gene has CDR1 WSHSY and CDR2 SAAADI. The CDR3 sequence is 15 residues long. V shed 7 bases and J 3 bases; nucleotides not matched to a gene: 5. The CDR3 is CASKTSGVIYNEQFF. DNA for the CDR3: TGCGCCAGCAAGACTAGCGGGGTTATCTACAATGAGCAGTTCTTC.

V is TRBV6-1 and J is TRBJ1-1, with D maybe TRBD1 (6 bases). Between the trimmed V and J ends, which lost 6 bases and 4 bases, there was a span of 12 bases. The CDR3 totals 13 residues. Per germline, CDR1 MNHNS and CDR2 SASEGT. The DNA of the CDR3 is TGTGCCAGCAGCCTGACAGGAGCCACTGAAGCTTTCTTT. This sequence encodes CASSLTGATEAFF.

V usage is TRBV5-5 and J usage is TRBJ2-1; perhaps TRBD2 as D (5 bases). The V gene's germline CDR1 is SGHKS and CDR2 YYEKEE (reference sequence). The CDR3 is made up of 11 amino acids. V lost 2 bases, J lost 8 bases, and 5 bases lay in between. The CDR3 region is CASSFGDEQFF. The CDR3 region has the DNA TGTGCCAGCAGCTTCGGGGATGAGCAGTTCTTC.

This clone was seen only once. The V and J genes are TRBV25-1 and TRBJ2-7; 7 bases line up with TRBD1. V dropped 4 bases and J dropped 0; count of bases not matched to a gene: 12. The CDR3 loop spans 17 amino acids. CDR1 and CDR2 (germline): MGHDK, SYGVNS. CDR3 DNA sequence: TGTGCCAGCAGTGGGAATCCGGGGACAGAGAGCTCCTACGAGCAGTACTTC. Protein product: CASSGNPGTESSYEQYF.

Turning to this clone: One junction end does not reproduce the germline sequence, and a read error may be involved. The rearrangement links TRBV12-5 to TRBJ2-3; D call uncertain. The CDR3 length is 11 residues. Germline CDR1 LGHNT, CDR2 FRNRAP. Here the CDR3 reads CASGLADTQYF. The CDR3 DNA is TGTGCTAGTGGGTTGGCGGATACGCAGTATTTT. Full variable domain (remainder filled in from reference TRBV12-5 and TRBJ2-3): DARVTQTPRHKVTEMGQEVTMRCQPILGHNTVFWYRQTMMQGLELLAYFRNRAPLDDSGMPKDRFSAEMPDATLATLKIQPSEPRDSAVYFCASGLADTQYFGPGTRLTVL.

This chain connects TRBV5-1 to TRBJ2-1; D is unclear. Germline CDR1 reads SGHRS; CDR2 reads YFSETQ. The V end lost 0 bases, the J end lost 5 bases, and 12 bases lay between the germline ends. This CDR3 is 15 amino acids long. The CDR3 here is CASSLATDGNNEQFF. CDR3 coding DNA: TGCGCCAGCAGCTTGGCCACGGATGGGAACAATGAGCAGTTCTTC.

V and J are TRBV7-9 and TRBJ2-5, with no clear D. Germline CDR1 reads SEHNR; CDR2 reads FQNEAQ (reference sequence). With 5 bases removed from V and 5 bases from J, the gap between germline ends came to 15 bases. CDR3 length: 14 amino acids. As DNA, the CDR3 is TGTGCCAGCAGCGCCGACGTGTCGACGGAGACCCAGTACTTC. This sequence encodes CASSADVSTETQYF.

The chain combines TRBV7-9 with TRBJ2-5, with 8 bases that match TRBD1. The trim removed 1 base at V and 0 bases at J, leaving 4 bases unmatched. The germline V gene has CDR1 SEHNR and CDR2 FQNEAQ (reference sequence). The CDR3 loop spans 16 amino acids. CDR3 DNA sequence: TGTGCCAGCAGCTTAGGACAGGGGCTGTACCAAGAGACCCAGTACTTC. This translates into CASSLGQGLYQETQYF.

The chain couples TRBV28 to TRBJ2-7, with D tentatively TRBD1 (5 bases). The CDR3 is 14 amino acids. The V end was cut by 3 bases, the J end by 4 bases, with 13 bases between. Germline CDR1 and CDR2: MDHEN and SYDVKM. CDR3 sequence: CASSLAGLAYEQYF. The CDR3 region has the DNA TGTGCCAGCAGTTTGGCAGGGCTTGCGTACGAGCAGTACTTC.

V is TRBV11-1 and J is TRBJ2-7; possibly TRBD1 for D (6 bases). The CDR3 totals 15 residues. Germline V gene sequence: CDR1 SGHAT, CDR2 FQDESV (reference sequence). V lost 5 bases to trimming and J lost 7 bases, with 21 bases between them. CDR3 sequence: CASSRTIGQSREQYF. The CDR3 nucleotides read TGTGCCAGCAGCCGAACCATCGGACAGAGTCGGGAGCAGTACTTC.

This clone was seen only once. The chain uses TRBV7-2 and TRBJ1-1; 7 bases fit TRBD1. This CDR3 has 17 amino acids. Germline V gene sequence: CDR1 SGHTA, CDR2 FQGNSA. Trimming cost V 1 base and J 4 bases; bases outside gene matches: 12. The CDR3 here is CASSLDGTVSYATEAFF. In nucleotides, the CDR3 is TGTGCCAGCAGCTTAGACGGGACAGTCAGTTATGCCACTGAAGCTTTCTTT. Full variable domain (rest looked up from reference TRBV7-2 and TRBJ1-1): GAGVSQSPSNKVTEKGKDVELRCDPISGHTALYWYRQSLGQGLEFLIYFQGNSAPDKSGLPSDRFSAERTGGSVSTLTIQRTQQEDSAVYLCASSLDGTVSYATEAFFGQGTRLTVV.

The J gene is TRBJ1-1, the V gene TRBV21-1. TRBV21-1 is listed as a pseudogene. This CDR3 spans 11 amino acids. CDR3 DNA: TGTGCCTGGGGGATGAACACTGAAGCTTTCTTT. As protein: CAWGMNTEAFF.

CDR3 coding DNA: TGTGCCAGCAGTAGATCAGGACAAGGTGGAGGCTACACCTTC. Its protein is CASSRSGQGGGYTF. V and J are TRBV7-2 and TRBJ1-2, with a tentative D call TRBD1 (5 bases). With 6 bases removed from V and 8 bases from J, the gap between germline ends came to 19 bases. Germline V gene lookup returns CDR1 SGHTA and CDR2 FQGNSA. The CDR3 runs to 14 residues.

This clone was detected only once. The chain recombines TRBV5-1 with TRBJ2-1, with 9 bases that match TRBD2. The V gene's germline CDR1 is SGHRS and CDR2 YFSETQ. This CDR3 contains 15 residues. V gave up 4 bases and J gave up 4 bases; unmatched junction bases: 6. CDR3 amino acids: CASSSSGGQYNEQFF. In nucleotides, the CDR3 is TGCGCCAGCAGCAGCAGCGGGGGGCAGTACAATGAGCAGTTCTTC.

This chain joins TRBV6-6 and TRBJ1-1; D perhaps matches TRBD1 (5 bases). With 3 bases removed from V and 2 bases from J, the gap between germline ends came to 13 bases. The germline V gene encodes CDR1 MNHNY and CDR2 SVGAGI (reference sequence). This CDR3 has 15 amino acids. The CDR3 nucleotides read TGTGCCAGCAGTTATTTGTTTCAGGGTAACACTGAAGCTTTCTTT. Its protein is CASSYLFQGNTEAFF.

The CDR3 sequence: CASTPRRGGIQETQYF. DNA of the CDR3: TGTGCCAGTACCCCGAGAAGGGGGGGGATTCAAGAGACCCAGTACTTC. The J gene is TRBJ2-5, the V gene TRBV19; D is possibly TRBD2 (7 bases). V dropped 7 bases and J dropped 2 bases, with 20 bases sitting between them. The CDR3 is made up of 16 amino acids. CDR1 and CDR2 (germline): LNHDA, SQIVND (reference sequence).

This rearrangement joins TRBV5-1 to TRBJ2-1, with D tentatively TRBD2 (5 bases). The CDR3 is 15 amino acids. The V gene's germline CDR1 is SGHRS and CDR2 YFSETQ. V was shortened by 7 bases and J by 2 bases, with 16 bases between the two germline ends. In DNA form, the CDR3 reads TGCGCCAGCGGCCGCGAGGGTGGCACCTACAATGAGCAGTTCTTC. Translated, it gives CASGREGGTYNEQFF.

The chain couples TRBV4-3 to TRBJ1-2, with 7 bases aligning to TRBD1. J gave up 9 bases and V 4 bases, and 8 bases lay outside the gene matches. The CDR3 totals 13 residues. CDR1 and CDR2 (germline): LGHNA, YSLEER. The CDR3 protein is CASSLDREVSYTF. CDR3 nucleotides: TGCGCCAGCAGCCTTGACAGGGAAGTTAGCTACACCTTC.

On this clone itself: Other DNA sequences in the sample encode the same CDR3. V and J are TRBV27 and TRBJ1-2; TRBD1 matches 10 bases. V gave up 4 bases and J gave up 2 bases; unmatched junction bases: 4. CDR3 length equals 15 residues. CDR1 and CDR2 from the germline V gene are MNHEY and SMNVEV (reference sequence). The CDR3 region has the DNA TGTGCCAGCAGTTCAGGGACAGGGGCAAACTATGGCTACACCTTC. Its protein is CASSSGTGANYGYTF.

The chain links TRBV5-6 to TRBJ2-2; TRBD1 agrees at 10 bases. The CDR3 sequence is 17 residues long. CDR1 and CDR2 from the germline V gene are SGHDT and YYEEEE. J gave up 4 bases and V 3 bases, and 9 bases lay outside the gene matches. The CDR3 reads CASSSRDRGKFTGELFF. The CDR3 bases are TGTGCCAGCAGCTCCCGGGACAGGGGAAAATTCACCGGGGAGCTGTTTTTT.

The chain employs TRBV29-1 and TRBJ2-1, with D hard to call. Germline-derived CDR1 and CDR2 are SQVTM and ANQGSEA. Trimming removed 7 bases at V and 4 bases at J, with 11 bases between. The CDR3 length is 12 residues. CDR3 DNA sequence: TGCAGCGCTCAGGACGGTTACAATGAGCAGTTCTTC. It translates to CSAQDGYNEQFF.